These 11 T cell receptor beta chains came from one sample sequenced in a study of shared clonotypes between healthy human individuals. Naive CD8 cells lacked CD45RO, underwent positive selection for CCR7 and left out terminally differentiated effector memory CD45RA+ cells. Libraries were prepared by immunoSEQ multiplex PCR; TCRdb keeps only in-frame clonotypes and omits some of them. This table holds about 2,100,000 clones, around 93% found once. The specimen sequenced was naive CD8+ T cells from PBMCs. These receptors all stem from a man aged 18 to 30 in good health. Some clones in this sample may be carry-over from other donors' samples.

The chain recombines TRBV19 with TRBJ2-7; the D gene could be TRBD1 or TRBD2 (5 bases each). The V and J ends lost 3 bases and 7 bases respectively, with 16 bases between them. CDR1 and CDR2 (germline): LNHDA, SQIVND (reference sequence). CDR3 length: 14 amino acids. The CDR3 spells CASSMRGLEGEQYF. In nucleotides, the CDR3 is TGTGCCAGTAGTATGCGAGGTCTCGAGGGGGAGCAGTACTTC.

This clone was found a few times. The chain links TRBV5-1 to TRBJ2-1, with 7 bases aligning to TRBD1. Germline V gene lookup returns CDR1 SGHRS and CDR2 YFSETQ. V shed 4 bases and J 2 bases; nucleotides not matched to a gene: 9. The CDR3 totals 16 residues. CDR3 protein: CASSMGQSIPYNEQFF. Written as DNA, the CDR3 is TGCGCCAGCAGCATGGGACAGTCAATCCCCTACAATGAGCAGTTCTTC.

V gene TRBV10-1 combines with J gene TRBJ2-1; D gene uncertain. The CDR3 extends over 17 amino acids. CDR1 WNHNN and CDR2 SYGVQD come from the germline V gene (reference sequence). The germline V and J ends were trimmed by 0 bases and 6 bases, with 18 bases remaining between them. The CDR3 coding sequence is TGCGCCAGCAGTGAGTCCAGGCAGATCGAATTCATCAATGAGCAGTTCTTC. Amino acids: CASSESRQIEFINEQFF.

The CDR3 here is CASSLGDRANTGELFF. In nucleotides, the CDR3 is TGTGCCAGCAGCTTAGGGGACAGGGCGAACACCGGGGAGCTGTTTTTT. The chain carries TRBV7-3 and TRBJ2-2; 9 bases match TRBD1. V lost 2 bases and J lost 0; bases outside the gene matches: 1. The germline gives CDR1 SGHTA, CDR2 FQGTGA. The CDR3 has 16 residues.

V is TRBV28 and J is TRBJ2-7, with D possibly being TRBD1 (5 bases). Germline CDR1 and CDR2: MDHEN and SYDVKM. Trimming pared 6 bases from V and 2 bases from J, leaving 11 bases between. The CDR3 sequence is 13 residues long. The CDR3 DNA follows: TGTGCCAGCAGCGCTCAGGGTCCCTACGAGCAGTACTTC. The encoded protein is CASSAQGPYEQYF.

V usage is TRBV7-6 and J usage is TRBJ1-2, with D possibly being TRBD1 (5 bases). This CDR3 spans 13 amino acids. In germline, CDR1 is SGHVS, CDR2 FNYEAQ. The V end was cut by 2 bases, the J end by 10 bases, with 14 bases between. Here the CDR3 DNA reads TGTGCCAGCAGCTTATCTTTTGGGGGTTCCTACACCTTC. Its protein product is CASSLSFGGSYTF.

J is TRBJ2-3 and V is TRBV5-4; 10 positions agree with TRBD1. V shed 4 bases and J 2 bases; nucleotides not matched to a gene: 7. The CDR3 sequence is 16 residues long. Germline lookup yields CDR1 SGHNT and CDR2 YYREEE (reference sequence). CDR3 nucleotide sequence: TGTGCCAGCAGCCTGGACAGGGGGACCTTCACAGATACGCAGTATTTT. Amino acids: CASSLDRGTFTDTQYF.

This chain connects TRBV7-6 to TRBJ1-5; D is possibly TRBD1 (6 bases). Germline V CDR1 and CDR2: SGHVS, FNYEAQ. The CDR3 covers 17 residues. V lost 1 base, J lost 2 bases, and 15 bases lay in between. CDR3 protein: CASSLDLGRGGNQPQHF. The CDR3 nucleotides are TGTGCCAGCAGCTTAGACTTGGGCAGGGGAGGCAATCAGCCCCAGCATTTT.

The chain combines TRBV19 with TRBJ1-3; no firm D call. CDR3 length: 15 amino acids. The germline V and J ends were trimmed by 0 bases and 0 bases, with 6 bases remaining between them. Germline V gene sequence: CDR1 LNHDA, CDR2 SQIVND (reference sequence). The CDR3: CASSIDNSSGNTIYF. In DNA, the CDR3 is TGTGCCAGTAGTATAGATAACAGCTCTGGAAACACCATATATTTT.

With respect to this clone: One junction end disagrees with the germline gene, perhaps due to a read error. The CDR3 is CASSQPGHSKDTQYF. As DNA, the CDR3 is TGTGCCAGCAGCCAGCCGGGACATAGCAAAGATACGCAGTATTTT. The chain employs TRBV11-2 and TRBJ2-3; possibly TRBD1 for D (6 bases). This CDR3 is 15 amino acids long. Germline-derived CDR1 and CDR2 are SGHAT and FQNNGV. Combining the CDR3 with reference TRBV11-2 and TRBJ2-3 gives the whole variable domain EAGVAQSPRYKIIEKRQSVAFWCNPISGHATLYWYQQILGQGPKLLIQFQNNGVVDDSQLPKDRFSAERLKGVDSTLKIQPAKLEDSAVYLCASSQPGHSKDTQYFGPGTRLTVL.

The chain carries TRBV29-1 and TRBJ2-5, with a tentative D call TRBD2 (7 bases). The J call may be in error: the DNA end matches TRBJ2-7 better. The CDR3 totals 14 residues. Looked up from germline, CDR1 is SQVTM and CDR2 is ANQGSEA. In nucleotides, the CDR3 is TGCAGCGTCTTTGGGGGGGCGAGCTCCTACGAGCAGTACTTC. Translated: CSVFGGASSYEQYF.